The text below deals with one TCR beta chain. The junction had 3 bases not matched to a gene; V was cut back by 1 base and J by 0 bases. CDR1 is MDHEN, CDR2 SYDVKM, per germline. The CDR3 totals 15 residues. In every patient, relapse followed autologous stem cell transplantation, while exposure to brentuximab vedotin differed. The data derive from a study of PD-1 blockade in classical Hodgkin lymphoma. Some clones are missing from TCRdb's copy, which holds only in-frame ones; the method was immunoSEQ multiplex PCR. The sample holds tens of thousands of clones; roughly 90% are singletons and the top ten take about a tenth.

The chain combines TRBV28 with TRBJ2-7, with 7 bases identical to TRBD1. The origin of this receptor is a human donor with classical Hodgkin lymphoma. The starting material was peripheral blood mononuclear cells (PBMCs), obtained at baseline. CDR3 loop: CASSLYRGSSYEQYF. The CDR3 nucleotides are TGTGCCAGCAGTTTATACAGGGGATCCTCCTACGAGCAGTACTTC.